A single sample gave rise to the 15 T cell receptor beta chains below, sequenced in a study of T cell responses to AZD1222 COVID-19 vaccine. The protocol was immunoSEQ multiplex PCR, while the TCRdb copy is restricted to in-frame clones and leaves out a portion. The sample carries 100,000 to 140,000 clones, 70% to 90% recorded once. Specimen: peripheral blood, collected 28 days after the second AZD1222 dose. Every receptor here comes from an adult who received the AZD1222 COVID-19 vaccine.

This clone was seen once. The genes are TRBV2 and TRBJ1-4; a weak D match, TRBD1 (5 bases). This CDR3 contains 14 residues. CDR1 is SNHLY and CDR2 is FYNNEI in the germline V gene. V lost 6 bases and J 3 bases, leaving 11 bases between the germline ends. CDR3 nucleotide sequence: TGTGCCAGCAGCCCGACAGCCTCTAATGAAAAACTGTTTTTT. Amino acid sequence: CASSPTASNEKLFF.

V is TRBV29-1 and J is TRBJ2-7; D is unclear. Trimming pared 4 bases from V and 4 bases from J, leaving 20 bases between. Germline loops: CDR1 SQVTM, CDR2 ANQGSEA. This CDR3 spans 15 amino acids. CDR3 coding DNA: TGCAGCGTTGTGTCCCGGAGCTACCCTCAGTACGAGCAGTACTTC. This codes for CSVVSRSYPQYEQYF.

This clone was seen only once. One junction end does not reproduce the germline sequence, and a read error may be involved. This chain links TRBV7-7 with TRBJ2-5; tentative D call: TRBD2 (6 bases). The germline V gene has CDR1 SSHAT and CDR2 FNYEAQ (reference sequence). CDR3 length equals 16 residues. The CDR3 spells CASSLSSTGVRETQYF. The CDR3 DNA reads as TGTGCTAGCAGCTTATCTAGCACGGGGGTGAGGGAGACCCAGTACTTC. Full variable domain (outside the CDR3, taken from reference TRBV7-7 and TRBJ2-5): GAGVSQSPRYKVTKRGQDVTLRCDPISSHATLYWYQQALGQGPEFLTYFNYEAQPDKSGLPSDRFSAERPEGSISTLTIQRTEQRDSAMYRCASSLSSTGVRETQYFGPGTRLLVL.

The CDR3 spells CATLLGVDGEQYF. The CDR3 region has the DNA TGTGCCACGTTGCTGGGGGTCGACGGCGAGCAGTACTTC. The V and J genes are TRBV2 and TRBJ2-7; D tentatively reads TRBD1 or TRBD2 (5 bases each). The V and J ends lost 10 bases and 6 bases respectively, with 19 bases between them. The length of the CDR3 is 13 residues. Germline V lookup: CDR1 SNHLY, CDR2 FYNNEI.

CDR3 bases: TGTGCCAGCAGCTTACGGGACAGGGCAGCTTTCTTT. This gives the protein CASSLRDRAAFF. The J gene is TRBJ1-1, the V gene TRBV7-9; 9 bases line up with TRBD1. CDR3 length: 12 residues. V dropped 2 bases and J dropped 10; count of bases not matched to a gene: 2. Germline CDR1 SEHNR, CDR2 FQNEAQ (reference sequence). Full variable domain (outside the CDR3, taken from reference TRBV7-9 and TRBJ1-1): DTGVSQNPRHKITKRGQNVTFRCDPISEHNRLYWYRQTLGQGPEFLTYFQNEAQLEKSRLLSDRFSAERPKGSFSTLEIQRTEQGDSAMYLCASSLRDRAAFFGQGTRLTVV.

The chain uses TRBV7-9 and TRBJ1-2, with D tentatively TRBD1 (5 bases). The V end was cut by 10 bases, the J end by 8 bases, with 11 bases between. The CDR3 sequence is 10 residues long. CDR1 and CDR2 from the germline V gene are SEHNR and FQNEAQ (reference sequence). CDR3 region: CATDTRGYTF. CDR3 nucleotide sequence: TGTGCCACGGACACGCGAGGCTACACCTTC.

The CDR3 nucleotides are TGTGCCACCCTCTTCGAACAGGGGGACGAGCAGTACTTC. It encodes CATLFEQGDEQYF. The rearrangement links TRBV10-3 to TRBJ2-7, with 8 bases matching TRBD1. Germline lookup yields CDR1 ENHRY and CDR2 SYGVKD. CDR3 length: 13 residues. The V and J ends lost 10 bases and 5 bases, in that order; junction bases with no gene match: 10.

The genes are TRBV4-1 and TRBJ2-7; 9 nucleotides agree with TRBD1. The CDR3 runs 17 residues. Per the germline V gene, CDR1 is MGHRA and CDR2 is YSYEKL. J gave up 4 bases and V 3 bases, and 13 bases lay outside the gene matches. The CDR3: CASSQYPTGGAGYEQYF. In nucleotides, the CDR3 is TGCGCCAGCAGCCAGTACCCTACAGGGGGCGCAGGGTACGAGCAGTACTTC.

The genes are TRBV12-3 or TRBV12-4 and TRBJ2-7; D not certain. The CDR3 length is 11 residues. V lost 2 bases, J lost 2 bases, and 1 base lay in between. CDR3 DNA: TGTGCCAGCAGTTTAACCTACGAGCAGTACTTC. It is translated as CASSLTYEQYF.

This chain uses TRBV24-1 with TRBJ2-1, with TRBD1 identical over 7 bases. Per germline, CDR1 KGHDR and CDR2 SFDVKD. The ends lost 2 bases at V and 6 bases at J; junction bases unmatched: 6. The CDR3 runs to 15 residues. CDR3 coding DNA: TGTGCCACCAGTGATTCGACAGGGAGCGGCAATGAGCAGTTCTTC. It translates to CATSDSTGSGNEQFF.

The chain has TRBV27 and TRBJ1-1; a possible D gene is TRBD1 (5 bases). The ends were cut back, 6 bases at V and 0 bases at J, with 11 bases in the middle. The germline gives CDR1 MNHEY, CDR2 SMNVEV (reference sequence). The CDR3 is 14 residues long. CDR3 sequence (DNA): TGTGCCAGCAGCCCACAGGAAATGAACACTGAAGCTTTCTTT. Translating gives CASSPQEMNTEAFF.

CDR3: CASSVSQATNEKLFF. DNA of the CDR3: TGTGCCAGCAGCGTGAGCCAAGCAACTAATGAAAAACTGTTTTTT. The chain uses TRBV7-2 and TRBJ1-4; no firm D call. This CDR3 has 15 amino acids. Germline CDR1 is SGHTA and CDR2 is FQGNSA. With 5 bases removed from V and 0 bases from J, the gap between germline ends came to 10 bases.

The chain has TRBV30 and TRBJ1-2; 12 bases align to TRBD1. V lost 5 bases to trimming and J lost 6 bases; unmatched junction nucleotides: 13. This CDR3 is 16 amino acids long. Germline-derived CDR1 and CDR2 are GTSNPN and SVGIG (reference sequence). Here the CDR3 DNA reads TGTGCCTGGGGCACCGGGACAGGGGGCCCTACTGATGGCTACACCTTC. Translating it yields CAWGTGTGGPTDGYTF.

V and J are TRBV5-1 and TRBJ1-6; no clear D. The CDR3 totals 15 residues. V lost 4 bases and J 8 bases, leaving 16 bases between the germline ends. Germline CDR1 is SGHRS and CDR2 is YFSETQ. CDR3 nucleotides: TGCGCCAGCAGCAGATCGACACGAGGTGATTCACCCCTCCACTTT. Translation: CASSRSTRGDSPLHF.

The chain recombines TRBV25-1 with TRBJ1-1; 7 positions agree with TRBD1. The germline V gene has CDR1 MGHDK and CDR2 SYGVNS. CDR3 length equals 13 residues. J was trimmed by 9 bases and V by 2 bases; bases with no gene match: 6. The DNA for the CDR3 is TGTGCCAGCAGTGAAAACCTACAGGGGAAAGCTTTCTTT. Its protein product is CASSENLQGKAFF.